Described below is a single T cell receptor beta chain sequence and its context. The antigen is not known. The sample originates from a study of shared clonotypes between healthy human individuals. V was trimmed by 3 bases and J by 1 base, leaving 14 bases between them. Germline CDR1 is GTSNPN and CDR2 is SVGIG (reference sequence). This CDR3 is 15 amino acids long. An even split of each subset's genomic DNA across several immunoSEQ plates was performed. Profiling relied on immunoSEQ multiplex PCR, and the TCRdb table lists in-frame clones only, not all of them. The sample has over 2 million clones; roughly 92% are singletons. The study, taken as a whole, reports: The generation probabilities recorded for non-shared clonotypes fell below those of clonotypes shared by all four donors. Generally, estimated richness proved larger in naive subsets than it did in memory subsets.

The source material was naive CD4+ T cells from PBMCs. Subset denoted: CD45RA+ positively selected. The TCR was taken from a man in his late teens or twenties in good health. Some clones in this sample may be carry-over from other donors' samples. This sequence joins TRBV30 and TRBJ2-3, with D unclear. CDR3 residues: CAWSRASPGTDTQYF. The CDR3, as DNA: TGTGCCTGGAGCCGGGCGTCCCCGGGCACAGATACGCAGTATTTT.